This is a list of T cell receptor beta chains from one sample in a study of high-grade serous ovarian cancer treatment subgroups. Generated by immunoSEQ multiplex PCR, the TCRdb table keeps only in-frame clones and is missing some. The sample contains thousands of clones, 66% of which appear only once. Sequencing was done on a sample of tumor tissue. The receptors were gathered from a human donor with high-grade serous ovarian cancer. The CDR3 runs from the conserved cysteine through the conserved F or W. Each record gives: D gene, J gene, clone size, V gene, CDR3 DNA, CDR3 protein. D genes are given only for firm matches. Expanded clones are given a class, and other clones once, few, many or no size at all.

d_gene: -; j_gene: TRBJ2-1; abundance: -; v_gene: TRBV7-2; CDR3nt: TGTGCCAGCAGCTTAAGGCGGGGTGCCGACTACAATGAGCAGTTCTTC; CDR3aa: CASSLRRGADYNEQFF
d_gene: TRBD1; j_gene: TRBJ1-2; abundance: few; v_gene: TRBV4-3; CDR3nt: TGCGCCAGCAGCGGACGGACAGGGGATGGCTACACCTTC; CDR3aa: CASSGRTGDGYTF
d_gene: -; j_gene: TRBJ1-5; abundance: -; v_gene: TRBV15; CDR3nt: TGTGCCACCAGCAACAGCAATCAGCCCCAGCATTTT; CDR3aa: CATSNSNQPQHF
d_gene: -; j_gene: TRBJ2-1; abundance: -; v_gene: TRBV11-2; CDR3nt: TGTGCCAGCAGCTTAGACCGGCGGGGTAATGAGCAGTTCTTC; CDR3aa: CASSLDRRGNEQFF
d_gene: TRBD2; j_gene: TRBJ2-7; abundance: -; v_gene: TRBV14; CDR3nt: TGTGCCAGCAGCCAAGAGGCCGGGGGGGCGCGTTACGAGCAGTACTTC; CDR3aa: CASSQEAGGARYEQYF
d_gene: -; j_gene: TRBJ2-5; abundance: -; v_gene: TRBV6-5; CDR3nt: TGTGCCAGCAGTTGGGTAGGCTCTTCAGAGACCCAGTACTTC; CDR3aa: CASSWVGSSETQYF
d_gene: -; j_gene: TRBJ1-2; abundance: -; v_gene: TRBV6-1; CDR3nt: TGTGCCAGCAGTGCCCGGGTCTCCATTCTCTCTAACTATGGCTACACCTTC; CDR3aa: CASSARVSILSNYGYTF
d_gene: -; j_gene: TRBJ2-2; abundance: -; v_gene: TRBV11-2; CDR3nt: TGTGCCAGCAGCATTACTTCAGGGGTGAACACCGGGGAGCTGTTTTTT; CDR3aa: CASSITSGVNTGELFF
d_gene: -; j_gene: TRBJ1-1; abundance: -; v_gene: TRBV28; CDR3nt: TGTGCCAGCACCCTAGGTTCCCTTCTGAACACTGAAGCTTTCTTT; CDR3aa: CASTLGSLLNTEAFF
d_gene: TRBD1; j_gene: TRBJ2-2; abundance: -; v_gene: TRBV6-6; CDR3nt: TGTGCCAGCAGGAAACAGGGGGCAGGGACCGGGGAGCTGTTTTTT; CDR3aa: CASRKQGAGTGELFF
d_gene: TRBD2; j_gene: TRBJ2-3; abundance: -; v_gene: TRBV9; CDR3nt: TGTGCCAGCAGCGTAGGGCTAGCGGGCACAGATACGCAGTATTTT; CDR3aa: CASSVGLAGTDTQYF
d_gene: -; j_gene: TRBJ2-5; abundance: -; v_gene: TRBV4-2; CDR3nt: TGTGCCAGCAGCCCAAGAGTTAAGGGAGAGACCCAGTACTTC; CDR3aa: CASSPRVKGETQYF
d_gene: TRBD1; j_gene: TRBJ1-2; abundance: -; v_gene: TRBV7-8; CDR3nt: TGTGCCAGCACCCTCGATCCGGGACAGGGATTCGGCTATGGCTACACCTTC; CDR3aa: CASTLDPGQGFGYGYTF